A single sample is the source of the 12 T cell receptor beta chains below, sequenced in a study of early T cells in non-severe SARS-CoV-2 infection. From the 5' RACE reads, TCRdb called clonotypes with MiXCR, one entry per CDR3 protein. Of 40,000 to 55,000 distinct CDR3 sequences listed, more than 9% are singletons. The sample taken for sequencing was whole blood. The receptors were sampled from an adult who was a healthcare worker with PCR-confirmed SARS-CoV-2 infection or an uninfected control (not recorded which).

The chain employs TRBV5-4 and TRBJ2-5, with a possible D match to TRBD2 (6 bases). The V and J ends lost 4 bases and 5 bases respectively, with 15 bases between them. Germline values: CDR1 SGHNT, CDR2 YYREEE (reference sequence). This CDR3 spans 14 amino acids. The CDR3 DNA sequence: TGTGCCAGCAGCCCGGGACTCGAGGGGGAGACCCAGTACTTC. As protein: CASSPGLEGETQYF. Combining the CDR3 with reference TRBV5-4 and TRBJ2-5 gives the whole variable domain ETGVTQSPTHLIKTRGQQVTLRCSSQSGHNTVSWYQQALGQGPQFIFQYYREEENGRGNFPPRFSGLQFPNYSSELNVNALELDDSALYLCASSPGLEGETQYFGPGTRLLVL.

This clonotype was recorded at least ten times. The rearrangement uses TRBV2 and TRBJ2-3; TRBD2 might be the D (6 bases). This CDR3 has 13 residues. Trimming pared 6 bases from V and 2 bases from J, leaving 9 bases between. Germline V gene sequence: CDR1 SNHLY, CDR2 FYNNEI. CDR3 in DNA: TGTGCCAGCAGGAAGCGGGCCACAGATACGCAGTATTTT. Amino acid sequence: CASRKRATDTQYF.

The chain is built from TRBV7-2 and TRBJ2-1; no firm D call. Germline V gives CDR1 SGHTA, CDR2 FQGNSA. V dropped 3 bases and J dropped 10 bases, with 7 bases sitting between them. This CDR3 contains 11 residues. The chain's CDR3 is CASSLRHEQFF. As DNA, the CDR3 is TGTGCCAGCAGCTTGAGGCACGAGCAGTTCTTC.

This clonotype has at least ten counts. This chain joins TRBV18 and TRBJ2-1; D is undetermined. The germline V and J ends were trimmed by 0 bases and 7 bases, with 13 bases remaining between them. The germline V gene encodes CDR1 KGHSH and CDR2 LQKENI. The CDR3 spans 15 residues. CDR3 nucleotide sequence: TGTGCCAGCTCACCACCCCCGGATGGGCGGAATGAGCAGTTCTTC. Amino acid sequence: CASSPPPDGRNEQFF.

This clonotype was detected ten times or more. The chain joins TRBV6-2 or TRBV6-3 to TRBJ2-1; TRBD2 matches at 12 bases. In germline, CDR1 is MNHEY, CDR2 SVGEGT. This CDR3 has 16 amino acids. The junction had 7 bases not matched to a gene; V was cut back by 2 bases and J by 8 bases. The CDR3 region is CASSYPSGRARYEQFF. CDR3 DNA: TGTGCCAGCAGTTACCCTAGCGGGAGGGCCAGGTATGAGCAGTTCTTC.

This clonotype was seen at least ten times. This chain links TRBV10-3 with TRBJ2-1; 10 bases map to TRBD2. The germline gives CDR1 ENHRY, CDR2 SYGVKD. Trimming removed 3 bases from V and 12 bases from J; junction bases left unmatched: 11. The CDR3 totals 15 residues. CDR3 sequence reads: CAISDSGGAPEGQFF. Written as DNA, the CDR3 is TGTGCCATCAGTGACAGCGGGGGGGCCCCCGAGGGGCAGTTCTTC.

The gene calls are TRBV5-1 and TRBJ2-7; either TRBD1 or TRBD2 may fit D (5 bases each). The CDR3 contains 14 residues. Trimming stripped 0 bases from V and 5 bases from J, with 12 bases between. Germline values: CDR1 SGHRS, CDR2 YFSETQ. CDR3: CASSLDLGEDEQYF. CDR3 DNA: TGCGCCAGCAGCTTGGATCTGGGGGAAGACGAGCAGTACTTC.

Only a few counts were recorded for this clonotype. This chain joins TRBV3-1 and TRBJ2-3, with no clear D. The V end lost 0 bases, the J end lost 2 bases, and 12 bases lay between the germline ends. The CDR3 totals 16 residues. Germline V CDR1 and CDR2: LGHDT, YNNKEL (reference sequence). CDR3 residues: CASSQDDGFFTDTQYF. For the CDR3, the DNA is TGTGCCAGCAGCCAAGACGACGGCTTCTTCACAGATACGCAGTATTTT.

This chain joins TRBV5-1 and TRBJ2-1; tentative D call: TRBD2 (5 bases). CDR1 SGHRS and CDR2 YFSETQ come from the germline V gene. This CDR3 comprises 14 residues. With 6 bases removed from V and 7 bases from J, the gap between germline ends came to 17 bases. The CDR3 DNA reads as TGCGCCAGCACCCTAGCCACTCCCCGAAATGAGCAGTTCTTC. Encoded protein: CASTLATPRNEQFF. Together with reference TRBV5-1 and TRBJ2-1, the CDR3 gives the full variable domain: KAGVTQTPRYLIKTRGQQVTLSCSPISGHRSVSWYQQTPGQGLQFLFEYFSETQRNKGNFPGRFSGRQFSNSRSEMNVSTLELGDSALYLCASTLATPRNEQFFGPGTRLTVL.

In its sample, this clonotype was seen many times. The V and J genes are TRBV5-1 and TRBJ1-1; no reliable D call. The ends were cut back, 3 bases at V and 10 bases at J, with 13 bases in the middle. Germline CDR1 SGHRS, CDR2 YFSETQ. The CDR3 contains 12 residues. Written as DNA, the CDR3 is TGCGCCAGCAGCTATGACGGGCTTGGAGCTTTCTTT. Translated, it gives CASSYDGLGAFF.

The genes are TRBV9 and TRBJ2-7; tentative D call: TRBD2 (5 bases). V lost 0 bases to trimming and J lost 8 bases, with 12 bases between them. The CDR3 loop spans 13 amino acids. Germline V gene data show CDR1 as SGDLS and CDR2 as YYNGEE. In DNA, the CDR3 is TGTGCCAGCAGCGTAGGGGAAGGAGGAAAGCAGTACTTC. Residues: CASSVGEGGKQYF.

The CDR3 loop is CASTYGTLEYNEQFF. The CDR3 DNA reads as TGTGCCAGCACCTATGGGACGCTGGAATACAATGAGCAGTTCTTC. The V gene is TRBV7-9, the J gene TRBJ2-1; D is possibly TRBD1 or TRBD2 (5 bases each). V dropped 7 bases and J dropped 4 bases, with 17 bases sitting between them. Germline CDR1 is SEHNR and CDR2 is FQNEAQ (reference sequence). This CDR3 is 15 amino acids long. Filled out from reference TRBV7-9 and TRBJ2-1, the complete variable domain reads DTGVSQNPRHKITKRGQNVTFRCDPISEHNRLYWYRQTLGQGPEFLTYFQNEAQLEKSRLLSDRFSAERPKGSFSTLEIQRTEQGDSAMYLCASTYGTLEYNEQFFGPGTRLTVL.